The clone carrying this TCR beta chain turned up a few times. Its antigen is as yet unknown. The CDR3 length is 11 residues. Germline CDR1 is SGDLS and CDR2 is YYNGEE. The ends were cut back, 0 bases at V and 7 bases at J, with 3 bases in the middle. These data are taken from a study of cytomegalovirus exposure and HLA in healthy donors. Whole-study findings and limits: Researchers catalogued about 150 TCR beta chains as cytomegalovirus-associated. Other equally common chains were less clonally expanded than HLA-associated TCR beta chains, a later analysis showed. A missense DCLRE1C variant was associated with V- and J-gene trimming of TCR beta chains in a later analysis, and an independent cohort replicated the association.

The PCR ran on 60 Vbeta and 13 Jbeta primers. Clones were read by immunoSEQ multiplex PCR, and TCRdb kept only the in-frame ones, dropping some. The table has 100,000 or so clones, around 72% seen once; the top ten hold 12% to 15%. The gene calls are TRBV9 and TRBJ2-3; D unresolved. This clonotype originated in a male donor in good health and CMV-seropositive. Sequencing input: PBMCs. Here the CDR3 DNA reads TGTGCCAGCAGCGTAGCTCATACGCAGTATTTT. It encodes CASSVAHTQYF.